Listed below are T cell receptor beta chains from one sample, sequenced in a study of cytomegalovirus exposure and HLA in healthy donors. Produced via immunoSEQ multiplex PCR; TCRdb's table is partial and in-frame only. Of around 190,000 clones in the sample, about 86% are singletons; the top ten hold around 0.3%. The specimen sequenced was PBMCs. The receptor source for this set is a woman younger than 45 in good health and CMV-seronegative. Each CDR3 is given with its conserved first and last residue. A D gene is named only where the DNA matches it firmly. Where a row states a size, it is once, few, many or the class of an expanded clone; other rows omit it.

cdr3_nt | cdr3_aa | v_call | d_call | j_call | clone_size
TGTGCCAGCAGCGCCGGGACTGTAAGCTCCTACAATGAGCAGTTCTTC | CASSAGTVSSYNEQFF | TRBV9 | - | TRBJ2-1 | -
TGTGCCAGCAGTTTATCAGGGGAAGGCAGGACCCAGTACTTC | CASSLSGEGRTQYF | TRBV28 | - | TRBJ2-5 | -
TGTGCCAGCAGCTTGGGACAGCTCCAAGAGACCCAGTACTTC | CASSLGQLQETQYF | TRBV7-9 | TRBD1 | TRBJ2-5 | -
TGTGCCAGCGCCAGGGGGCTGAGCTATGGCTACACCTTC | CASARGLSYGYTF | TRBV7-9 | TRBD1 | TRBJ1-2 | -
TGTGCCAGTAGTCCCCTCGGGGAGCGGGACAATGAGCAGTTCTTC | CASSPLGERDNEQFF | TRBV19 | - | TRBJ2-1 | -
TGTGCCAGCAGTTTCACGGGACACCCAACCAACACTGAAGCTTTCTTT | CASSFTGHPTNTEAFF | TRBV6-5 | - | TRBJ1-1 | -
TGCAGCGTTGATTTTTTGAGCGGCACAGATACGCAGTATTTT | CSVDFLSGTDTQYF | TRBV29-1 | - | TRBJ2-3 | -
TGCGCCAGCAGGGATACAGGGGTTGAAAAACTGTTTTTT | CASRDTGVEKLFF | TRBV5-1 | TRBD1 | TRBJ1-4 | once
TGTGCCAGCAGCTACGGACAGCTGGACTCCTACGAGCAGTACTTC | CASSYGQLDSYEQYF | TRBV2 | - | TRBJ2-7 | -
TGTGCCAGCAGTTTCCCACACAGGGCTAGCACAGATACGCAGTATTTT | CASSFPHRASTDTQYF | TRBV28 | - | TRBJ2-3 | -
TGTGCCAGCAGTTTACCGGGACAGGGATACAATGAGCAGTTCTTC | CASSLPGQGYNEQFF | TRBV28 | TRBD1 | TRBJ2-1 | -
TGCGCCAGCAGCTGGATACCGGGGGGGCAAGAGACCCAGTACTTC | CASSWIPGGQETQYF | TRBV5-1 | TRBD2 | TRBJ2-5 | -
TGTGCCAGTAGTATAACAGGCGGACAGGGGATTGCTTTCTTT | CASSITGGQGIAFF | TRBV19 | TRBD1 | TRBJ1-1 | -
TGTGCCAGCAGCCCCCGGACAGGAGCCTACGAGCAGTACTTC | CASSPRTGAYEQYF | TRBV7-6 | TRBD1 | TRBJ2-7 | -
TGTGCCAGCAGCGCGACAGGGGACATATACGAGCAGTACTTC | CASSATGDIYEQYF | TRBV9 | TRBD1 | TRBJ2-7 | -
TGTGCCAGCAGCGAGGGACAGAACCCAACTAATGAAAAACTGTTTTTT | CASSEGQNPTNEKLFF | TRBV9 | TRBD1 | TRBJ1-4 | -
TGTGCCAGCAACCTAGCGGGGGGGCCTTCTTACGAGCAGTACTTC | CASNLAGGPSYEQYF | TRBV7-9 | TRBD2 | TRBJ2-7 | few
TGTGCCAGCAGCTACACGGGGGGTTCAGGGGAGACCCAGTACTTC | CASSYTGGSGETQYF | TRBV7-9 | TRBD2 | TRBJ2-5 | -
TGTGCCAGCAGCCTACCCGATCGGTCCGGGGAGCTGTTTTTT | CASSLPDRSGELFF | TRBV7-9 | - | TRBJ2-2 | -
TGTGCCAGCAGCTTAGCAGCTGGGGAGCGGCCGGAGTTCTTC | CASSLAAGERPEFF | TRBV7-6 | - | TRBJ2-1 | -
TGCGCCAGCAGCCAAGGACGCTTAGCAGCCACTGAAGCTTTCTTT | CASSQGRLAATEAFF | TRBV4-1 | - | TRBJ1-1 | -
TGTGCCAGCAGTCCGGCCCCCAGTCTAGTCTCCTACGAGCAGTACTTC | CASSPAPSLVSYEQYF | TRBV27 | - | TRBJ2-7 | -
TGTGCCAGCAGTCCAGGAGGGGGCCTCCGGGACGAGCAGTACTTC | CASSPGGGLRDEQYF | TRBV28 | - | TRBJ2-7 | -
TGCAGCGTTAAACAGGGGGCTCTGCCTTACAATGAGCAGTTCTTC | CSVKQGALPYNEQFF | TRBV29-1 | TRBD1 | TRBJ2-1 | few
TGTGCCAGCAGCCAAGGGGCGAGCTCCTACGAGCAGTACTTC | CASSQGASSYEQYF | TRBV27 | - | TRBJ2-7 | -
TGTGCCAGCAGCCCCCTAGCGGGAGCCTACAATGAGCAGTTCTTC | CASSPLAGAYNEQFF | TRBV11-3 | TRBD2 | TRBJ2-1 | -
TGTGCCAGCAGCTTAACGGGCAGGTCTACTGAGCAGTTCTTC | CASSLTGRSTEQFF | TRBV7-3 | - | TRBJ2-1 | -
TGCGCCAGCAGCGAGGAGGGGACTAGGACCACCGGGGAGCTGTTTTTT | CASSEEGTRTTGELFF | TRBV5-1 | TRBD2 | TRBJ2-2 | -
TGTGCCAGCAGTCGGGACTCACTCGGCTACAATGAGCAGTTCTTC | CASSRDSLGYNEQFF | TRBV2 | - | TRBJ2-1 | -
TGTGCCAGCAGCGACCGGGACAGGGATTATGAGCAGTTCTTC | CASSDRDRDYEQFF | TRBV5-4 | TRBD1 | TRBJ2-1 | -
TGCGCCAGCAGCATGGGGGGGGACAGGGACCACGAGCAGTACTTC | CASSMGGDRDHEQYF | TRBV5-1 | TRBD1 | TRBJ2-7 | -
TGCGCCAGCAGCTTCGACAGCCTCACCTACGAGCAGTACTTC | CASSFDSLTYEQYF | TRBV5-1 | - | TRBJ2-7 | -
TGTGCCAGCAACCTCGACAGGGGCTACGAGCAGTACTTC | CASNLDRGYEQYF | TRBV28 | TRBD1 | TRBJ2-7 | -
TGTGCCAGCTCACCACTCCAGGGGACTGAGCAGTTCTTC | CASSPLQGTEQFF | TRBV18 | - | TRBJ2-1 | -
TGTGCCAGCAGCCTTAGCGGGAGGGCGTTAGATACGCAGTATTTT | CASSLSGRALDTQYF | TRBV5-4 | TRBD2 | TRBJ2-3 | -
TGTGCCAGCAGTTTAGAGGTATTATCAGATACGCAGTATTTT | CASSLEVLSDTQYF | TRBV27 | - | TRBJ2-3 | -
TGTGCCAGTAAAACAGACTACAATGAGCAGTTCTTC | CASKTDYNEQFF | TRBV19 | - | TRBJ2-1 | -
TGTGCCAGCAGTGGGGGGGATCAGCCCCAGCATTTT | CASSGGDQPQHF | TRBV6-1 | - | TRBJ1-5 | few
TGTGCCAGCAGTGAGCGTGGCAATCAGCCCCAGCATTTT | CASSERGNQPQHF | TRBV2 | - | TRBJ1-5 | -
TGTGCCAGCAGCTTGGGCTTCGCCTACGAGCAGTACTTC | CASSLGFAYEQYF | TRBV11-2 | - | TRBJ2-7 | -
TGTGCCAGCAGCTCCCGCCGGGCGGGACTAAATGAGCAGTTCTTC | CASSSRRAGLNEQFF | TRBV13 | TRBD2 | TRBJ2-1 | -
TGTGCCAGCAGTTTAAGTTTGGTGGGGGGGCGCAATCAGCCCCAGCATTTT | CASSLSLVGGRNQPQHF | TRBV27 | - | TRBJ1-5 | -
TGTGCCAGCAGTCATTGGACAGCTTATAGCAATCAGCCCCAGCATTTT | CASSHWTAYSNQPQHF | TRBV6-6 | - | TRBJ1-5 | -
TGCGCCAGCAGTTCGGGAGATACGCAGTATTTT | CASSSGDTQYF | TRBV10-1 | - | TRBJ2-3 | -
TGCGCCAGCAGCTTCGGCGGCAGGGGCTCTATCGAGCAGTACTTC | CASSFGGRGSIEQYF | TRBV5-1 | - | TRBJ2-7 | -
TGTGCCAGCAGCGAGCGGGACGGATTCCAAGAGACCCAGTACTTC | CASSERDGFQETQYF | TRBV6-1 | TRBD2 | TRBJ2-5 | -
TGTGCCAGCAGCTTTCCCGCGGGGGGGGTCGAGACCCAGTACTTC | CASSFPAGGVETQYF | TRBV5-4 | TRBD2 | TRBJ2-5 | -
TGTGCCAGCAGCTTTTGGGCTCGAAGGTCCGATGAGCAGTTCTTC | CASSFWARRSDEQFF | TRBV5-4 | - | TRBJ2-1 | -
TGTGCCAGCTCAATGGCCGTGAACACTGAAGCTTTCTTT | CASSMAVNTEAFF | TRBV18 | - | TRBJ1-1 | -
TGTGCCAGCAGTTACTCACACGGGAGAGATACGCAGTATTTT | CASSYSHGRDTQYF | TRBV6-5 | - | TRBJ2-3 | once
TGTGCCAGCAGTCCAGGCCCTGCAACTAATGAAAAACTGTTTTTT | CASSPGPATNEKLFF | TRBV6-1 | - | TRBJ1-4 | -